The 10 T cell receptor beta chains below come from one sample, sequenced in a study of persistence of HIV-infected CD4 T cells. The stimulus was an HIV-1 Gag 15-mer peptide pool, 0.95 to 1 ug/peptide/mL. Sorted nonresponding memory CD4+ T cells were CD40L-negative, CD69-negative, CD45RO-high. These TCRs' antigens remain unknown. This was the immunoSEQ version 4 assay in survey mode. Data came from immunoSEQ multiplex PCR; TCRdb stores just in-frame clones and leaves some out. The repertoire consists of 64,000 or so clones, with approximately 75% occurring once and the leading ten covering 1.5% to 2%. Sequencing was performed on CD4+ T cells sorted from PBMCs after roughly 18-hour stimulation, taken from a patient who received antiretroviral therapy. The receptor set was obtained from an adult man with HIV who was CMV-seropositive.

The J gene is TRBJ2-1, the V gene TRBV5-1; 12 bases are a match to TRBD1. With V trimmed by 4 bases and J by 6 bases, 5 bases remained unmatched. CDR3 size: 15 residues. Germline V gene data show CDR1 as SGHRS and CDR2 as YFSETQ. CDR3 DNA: TGCGCCAGCAGCGGGGGACAGGGGGCTTCCAATGAGCAGTTCTTC. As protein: CASSGGQGASNEQFF.

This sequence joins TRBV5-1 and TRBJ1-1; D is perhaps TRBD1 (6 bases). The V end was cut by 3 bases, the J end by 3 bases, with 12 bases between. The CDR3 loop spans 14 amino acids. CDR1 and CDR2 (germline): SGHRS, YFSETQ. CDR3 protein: CASSWQGSDTEAFF. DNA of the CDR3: TGCGCCAGCAGCTGGCAGGGGAGCGACACTGAAGCTTTCTTT.

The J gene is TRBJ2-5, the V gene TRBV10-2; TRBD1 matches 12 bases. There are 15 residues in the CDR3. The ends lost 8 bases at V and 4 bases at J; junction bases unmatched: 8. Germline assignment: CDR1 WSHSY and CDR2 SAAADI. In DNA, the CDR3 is TGCGCCAGCGGGGGGGGACAGGGGGCTTCAGAGACCCAGTACTTC. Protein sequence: CASGGGQGASETQYF.

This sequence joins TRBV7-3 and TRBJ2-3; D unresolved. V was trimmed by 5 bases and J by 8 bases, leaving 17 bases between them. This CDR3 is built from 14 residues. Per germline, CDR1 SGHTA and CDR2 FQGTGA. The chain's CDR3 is CASSLAPVSGTQYF. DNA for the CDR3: TGTGCCAGCAGCCTCGCCCCTGTGTCGGGTACGCAGTATTTT. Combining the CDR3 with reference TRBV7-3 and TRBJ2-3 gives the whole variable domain GAGVSQTPSNKVTEKGKYVELRCDPISGHTALYWYRQSLGQGPEFLIYFQGTGAADDSGLPNDRFFAVRPEGSVSTLKIQRTERGDSAVYLCASSLAPVSGTQYFGPGTRLTVL.

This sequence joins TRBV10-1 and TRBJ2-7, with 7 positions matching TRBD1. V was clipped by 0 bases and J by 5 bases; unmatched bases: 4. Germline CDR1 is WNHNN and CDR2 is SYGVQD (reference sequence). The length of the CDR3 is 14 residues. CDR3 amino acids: CASSESGRGNEQYF. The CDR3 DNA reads TGCGCCAGCAGTGAGTCGGGCAGGGGGAACGAGCAGTACTTC.

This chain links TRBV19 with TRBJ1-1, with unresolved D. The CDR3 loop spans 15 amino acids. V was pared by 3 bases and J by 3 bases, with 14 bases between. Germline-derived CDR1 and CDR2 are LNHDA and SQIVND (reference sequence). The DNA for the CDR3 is TGTGCCAGTAGTATCTTAAGGGCGGCGGACACTGAAGCTTTCTTT. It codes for CASSILRAADTEAFF.

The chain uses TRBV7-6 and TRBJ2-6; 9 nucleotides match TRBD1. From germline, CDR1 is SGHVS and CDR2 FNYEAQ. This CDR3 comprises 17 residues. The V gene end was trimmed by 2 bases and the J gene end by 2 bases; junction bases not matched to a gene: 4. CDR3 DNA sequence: TGTGCCAGCAGCTTACTAACAGGGGGCGCTGGGGCCAACGTCCTGACTTTC. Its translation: CASSLLTGGAGANVLTF.

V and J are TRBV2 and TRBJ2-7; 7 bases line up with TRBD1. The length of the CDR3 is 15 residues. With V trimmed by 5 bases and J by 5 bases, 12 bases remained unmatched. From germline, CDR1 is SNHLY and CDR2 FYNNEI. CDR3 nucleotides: TGTGCCAGCAGTCCCCGGGACAGTCTAGCCCACGAGCAGTACTTC. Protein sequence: CASSPRDSLAHEQYF.

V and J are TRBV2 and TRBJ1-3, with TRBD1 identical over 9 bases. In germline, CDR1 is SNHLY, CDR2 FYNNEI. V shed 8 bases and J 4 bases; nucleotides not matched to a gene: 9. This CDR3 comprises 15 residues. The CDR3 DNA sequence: TGTGCCAGCTCGGGACAGGGAGTAGGCGGAAACACCATATATTTT. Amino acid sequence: CASSGQGVGGNTIYF.

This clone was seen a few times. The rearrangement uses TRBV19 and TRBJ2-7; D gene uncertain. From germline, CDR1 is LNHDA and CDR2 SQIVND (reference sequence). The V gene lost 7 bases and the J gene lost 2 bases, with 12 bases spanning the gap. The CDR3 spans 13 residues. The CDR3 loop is CASTPQGTYEQYF. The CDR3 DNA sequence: TGTGCCAGTACCCCCCAAGGTACCTACGAGCAGTACTTC.